One and the same sample provided the 27 T cell receptor beta chains below, sequenced in a study of radiotherapy plus CTLA-4 blockade in lung cancer. TCRdb keeps only in-frame clones here, not all; method: immunoSEQ multiplex PCR. The sample includes about 97,000 clones, roughly 79% of them seen just once. The sample in question was peripheral blood, obtained from a patient treated with radiotherapy plus ipilimumab. These receptors all come from a human donor with non-small cell lung cancer who had a partial response to radiotherapy plus ipilimumab. Some clones in this sample may be carry-over from other donors' samples.

V is TRBV20-1 and J is TRBJ1-1; a weak D match, TRBD1 (5 bases). The germline V gene encodes CDR1 DFQATT and CDR2 SNEGSKA (reference sequence). There are 11 residues in the CDR3. V lost 5 bases to trimming and J lost 7 bases, with 11 bases between them. CDR3 bases: TGCAGTGCTGCTGGACAAGTTGAAGCTTTCTTT. It translates to CSAAGQVEAFF.

The chain recombines TRBV2 with TRBJ2-6; D gene unclear. Trimming removed 6 bases from V and 0 bases from J, with 9 bases in between. Germline CDR1 reads SNHLY; CDR2 reads FYNNEI. The CDR3 contains 15 residues. CDR3 sequence: CASSLSNSGANVLTF. CDR3 bases: TGTGCCAGCAGCCTATCAAACTCTGGGGCCAACGTCCTGACTTTC.

The chain couples TRBV5-1 to TRBJ1-2; a possible D gene is TRBD1 (6 bases). The V end lost 4 bases, the J end lost 8 bases, and 21 bases lay between the germline ends. CDR1 is SGHRS, CDR2 YFSETQ, per germline. The CDR3 loop spans 15 amino acids. For the CDR3, the DNA is TGCGCCAGCAGCGACCAACGGGGCGGGGGCGGCGGCTACACCTTC. It specifies CASSDQRGGGGGYTF. The complete variable domain, with remaining parts taken from reference TRBV5-1 and TRBJ1-2, reads KAGVTQTPRYLIKTRGQQVTLSCSPISGHRSVSWYQQTPGQGLQFLFEYFSETQRNKGNFPGRFSGRQFSNSRSEMNVSTLELGDSALYLCASSDQRGGGGGYTFGSGTRLTVV.

This clone turned up a few times. The chain employs TRBV5-4 and TRBJ2-7; TRBD2 matches at 11 bases. The CDR3 has 15 amino acids. The V gene's germline CDR1 is SGHNT and CDR2 YYREEE (reference sequence). With V trimmed by 3 bases and J by 1 base, 3 bases remained unmatched. The DNA for the CDR3 is TGTGCCAGCAGCTCGGGACTAGCGGTTTCCTACGAGCAGTACTTC. The encoded protein is CASSSGLAVSYEQYF.

The V call is TRBV5-1, the J call TRBJ2-5; TRBD1 might be the D (7 bases). Germline CDR1 and CDR2: SGHRS and YFSETQ. The CDR3 runs 15 residues. Deletions cut 4 bases from V and 5 bases from J, with 18 bases between. CDR3 in DNA: TGCGCCAGCAGCCCGGCGGGGACAGCTTGGGAGACCCAGTACTTC. It encodes CASSPAGTAWETQYF. Supplemented by reference TRBV5-1 and TRBJ2-5, the full variable domain reads KAGVTQTPRYLIKTRGQQVTLSCSPISGHRSVSWYQQTPGQGLQFLFEYFSETQRNKGNFPGRFSGRQFSNSRSEMNVSTLELGDSALYLCASSPAGTAWETQYFGPGTRLLVL.

The rearrangement uses TRBV5-1 and TRBJ1-1; the match to TRBD1 covers 7 bases. This CDR3 has 15 amino acids. The germline V gene has CDR1 SGHRS and CDR2 YFSETQ. V dropped 3 bases and J dropped 2; count of bases not matched to a gene: 7. The CDR3 region has the DNA TGCGCCAGCAGCTGGGATACAGGGGTCAACACTGAAGCTTTCTTT. The encoded protein is CASSWDTGVNTEAFF.

The chain recombines TRBV10-3 with TRBJ1-5; TRBD1 matches at 10 bases. In germline, CDR1 is ENHRY, CDR2 SYGVKD. The V segment lost 8 bases and the J segment 7 bases; nucleotides outside the gene matches: 2. The CDR3 length is 12 residues. CDR3 protein: CAIGGQGQPQHF. For the CDR3, the DNA is TGTGCCATCGGGGGACAGGGGCAGCCCCAGCATTTT.

The table lists this clone with a few counts. The chain links TRBV4-1 to TRBJ2-7; 9 bases agree with TRBD2. This CDR3 region has 18 residues. The germline CDR1 and CDR2 sequences are MGHRA and YSYEKL. The V segment lost 0 bases and the J segment 0 bases; nucleotides outside the gene matches: 9. The CDR3 spells CASSQDSAGGPDSYEQYF. The DNA of the CDR3 is TGCGCCAGCAGCCAAGATTCAGCGGGGGGTCCGGACTCCTACGAGCAGTACTTC.

The J gene is TRBJ2-1, the V gene TRBV19, with 7 nucleotides matching TRBD1. In germline, CDR1 is LNHDA, CDR2 SQIVND (reference sequence). V shed 2 bases, J shed 8 bases, and the junction held 9 bases outside the gene matches. This CDR3 spans 15 amino acids. The CDR3 coding sequence is TGTGCCAGTAGTATATTAGAGGGGGCTAAAGATGAGCAGTTCTTC. Its translation: CASSILEGAKDEQFF. The whole variable domain, remainder taken from reference TRBV19 and TRBJ2-1, is DGGITQSPKYLFRKEGQNVTLSCEQNLNHDAMYWYRQDPGQGLRLIYYSQIVNDFQKGDIAEGYSVSREKKESFPLTVTSAQKNPTAFYLCASSILEGAKDEQFFGPGTRLTVL.

This rearrangement joins TRBV5-1 to TRBJ2-5, with TRBD2 matching over 10 bases. With V trimmed by 0 bases and J by 4 bases, 9 bases remained unmatched. The CDR3 runs 17 residues. Germline V gene lookup returns CDR1 SGHRS and CDR2 YFSETQ. Here the CDR3 reads CASSLVVRLAGAETQYF. The CDR3, as DNA: TGCGCCAGCAGCTTGGTGGTCCGGCTAGCGGGAGCAGAGACCCAGTACTTC.

The rearrangement links TRBV5-8 to TRBJ1-4; D call uncertain. CDR1 and CDR2 from the germline V gene are SGHTS and YDEGEE. The germline V and J ends were trimmed by 2 bases and 5 bases, with 13 bases remaining between them. The CDR3 covers 15 residues. The CDR3 nucleotides are TGTGCCAGCAGCTTAATCAGAGGACTGAATGAAAAACTGTTTTTT. Protein: CASSLIRGLNEKLFF. The variable domain in full, with the rest retrieved from reference TRBV5-8 and TRBJ1-4, is EAGVTQSPTHLIKTRGQQATLRCSPISGHTSVYWYQQALGLGLQFLLWYDEGEERNRGNFPPRFSGRQFPNYSSELNVNALELEDSALYLCASSLIRGLNEKLFFGSGTQLSVL.

The V and J genes are TRBV7-2 and TRBJ2-1; D is possibly TRBD2 (6 bases). CDR3 length equals 12 residues. The germline V gene encodes CDR1 SGHTA and CDR2 FQGNSA. Trimming pared 4 bases from V and 8 bases from J, leaving 9 bases between. CDR3 residues: CASSYLAYEQFF. CDR3 DNA sequence: TGTGCCAGCAGCTACCTAGCGTATGAGCAGTTCTTC.

The rearrangement joins TRBV6-1 to TRBJ2-7; D ambiguous. The CDR3 spans 12 residues. Trimming removed 4 bases at V and 0 bases at J, with 4 bases between. Germline values: CDR1 MNHNS, CDR2 SASEGT. The CDR3: CASSASSYEQYF. CDR3 in DNA: TGTGCCAGCAGTGCCAGCTCCTACGAGCAGTACTTC.

The chain links TRBV6-5 to TRBJ1-2; D is uncertain. The V and J ends lost 3 bases and 3 bases respectively, with 11 bases between them. This CDR3 is built from 14 residues. Germline V gene lookup returns CDR1 MNHEY and CDR2 SVGAGI. For the CDR3, the DNA is TGTGCCAGCAGTTATCCACAGCCTTACTATGGCTACACCTTC. It codes for CASSYPQPYYGYTF.

J is TRBJ2-1 and V is TRBV11-2, with D maybe TRBD1 (6 bases). V shed 5 bases and J shed 0 bases, with 11 bases lying between them. The CDR3 length is 15 residues. CDR1 SGHAT and CDR2 FQNNGV come from the germline V gene. The CDR3 sequence is CASSTQGSSYNEQFF. The CDR3 DNA follows: TGTGCCAGCAGCACGCAGGGGAGCTCCTACAATGAGCAGTTCTTC.

The V and J genes are TRBV7-2 and TRBJ1-1, with unresolved D. CDR1 is SGHTA, CDR2 FQGNSA, per germline. Trimming took off 1 base at V and 2 bases at J, with 5 bases between the two ends. This CDR3 contains 13 residues. The DNA of the CDR3 is TGTGCCAGCAGCTTAGTCATTAACACTGAAGCTTTCTTT. It translates to CASSLVINTEAFF.

The chain employs TRBV19 and TRBJ1-5, with 8 bases aligning to TRBD1. CDR3 size: 15 residues. Trimming at V came to 5 bases and at J to 5 bases, leaving 8 bases not matched to a gene. Germline loops: CDR1 LNHDA, CDR2 SQIVND (reference sequence). The CDR3 spells CASSLYRGMDQPQHF. The CDR3 bases are TGTGCCAGTAGTCTTTACAGGGGGATGGATCAGCCCCAGCATTTT.

V gene TRBV5-6 combines with J gene TRBJ1-2; 9 nucleotides align to TRBD1. Per germline, CDR1 SGHDT and CDR2 YYEEEE. The CDR3 runs 16 residues. J lost 6 bases, V lost 3 bases, and 12 bases had no gene match. The CDR3 coding sequence is TGTGCCAGCAGCTCCAGCTTTTACAGGGGGCGGGATGGCTACACCTTC. It specifies CASSSSFYRGRDGYTF.

This chain uses TRBV2 with TRBJ1-2; unclear D gene. Germline lookup yields CDR1 SNHLY and CDR2 FYNNEI. CDR3 length: 16 amino acids. Trimming stripped 2 bases from V and 0 bases from J, with 13 bases between. The CDR3 here is CASSESGLYPNYGYTF. The CDR3 DNA reads TGTGCCAGCAGTGAATCAGGCCTCTATCCTAACTATGGCTACACCTTC.

Here the CDR3 reads CASSLPGGNSPLHF. The DNA of the CDR3 is TGCGCCAGCAGCTTACCGGGAGGGAATTCACCCCTCCACTTT. The chain combines TRBV5-1 with TRBJ1-6; D remains unclear. CDR3 length: 14 amino acids. Trimming took off 2 bases at V and 7 bases at J, with 10 bases between the two ends. CDR1 SGHRS and CDR2 YFSETQ come from the germline V gene.

This clone was detected once. V usage is TRBV19 and J usage is TRBJ1-2; TRBD1 agrees at 7 bases. The V gene's germline CDR1 is LNHDA and CDR2 SQIVND (reference sequence). The CDR3 is made up of 13 amino acids. V lost 4 bases, J lost 4 bases, and 3 bases stayed unmatched. CDR3 residues: CASSKGQTYGYTF. The CDR3 bases are TGTGCCAGTAGTAAGGGACAGACCTATGGCTACACCTTC.

This clone was counted between two and nine times. This rearrangement joins TRBV7-9 to TRBJ2-1; 9 nucleotides line up with TRBD1. V dropped 5 bases and J dropped 8; count of bases not matched to a gene: 7. This CDR3 has 14 amino acids. Per germline, CDR1 SEHNR and CDR2 FQNEAQ (reference sequence). In nucleotides, the CDR3 is TGTGCCAGCAGCCGCCGGGACAGGGTGTATGAGCAGTTCTTC. It translates to CASSRRDRVYEQFF.

The J gene is TRBJ1-2, the V gene TRBV6-6; tentatively, D is TRBD1 (5 bases). This CDR3 comprises 14 residues. Trimming took off 2 bases at V and 7 bases at J, with 14 bases between the two ends. CDR1 is MNHNY, CDR2 SVGAGI, per germline (reference sequence). The CDR3 region has the DNA TGTGCCAGCAGTTACGGGGCGGGAGAGGGTGGCTACACCTTC. This codes for CASSYGAGEGGYTF.

This clone was observed a handful of times. The chain has TRBV6-1 and TRBJ2-1; 9 bases agree with TRBD2. There are 16 residues in the CDR3. V shed 1 base, J shed 6 bases, and the junction held 7 bases outside the gene matches. The germline V gene has CDR1 MNHNS and CDR2 SASEGT. CDR3 sequence: CASSEDGTSFSNEQFF. Here the CDR3 DNA reads TGTGCCAGCAGTGAAGACGGGACTAGCTTTAGCAATGAGCAGTTCTTC.

The chain joins TRBV5-6 to TRBJ2-5, with 10 bases identical to TRBD2. This CDR3 contains 15 residues. Trimming removed 4 bases from V and 2 bases from J; junction bases left unmatched: 5. The germline V gene encodes CDR1 SGHDT and CDR2 YYEEEE. In DNA, the CDR3 is TGTGCCAGCAGCCCTACTAGCGGGGTACAAGAGACCCAGTACTTC. It is translated as CASSPTSGVQETQYF.

This clone was seen more than once but under ten times. The rearrangement joins TRBV2 to TRBJ1-5, with TRBD1 matching over 7 bases. V was pared by 7 bases and J by 5 bases, with 8 bases of the junction left unmatched. Per germline, CDR1 SNHLY and CDR2 FYNNEI. CDR3 size: 14 residues. CDR3 in DNA: TGTGCCAGCACCCCCGGGACAGTGGATCAGCCCCAGCATTTT. The encoded protein is CASTPGTVDQPQHF.

The chain recombines TRBV7-3 with TRBJ2-1; D is possibly TRBD2 (7 bases). The CDR3 runs 13 residues. The germline V gene has CDR1 SGHTA and CDR2 FQGTGA. Trimming stripped 5 bases from V and 9 bases from J, with 14 bases between. CDR3 loop: CASSPTGGREQFF. DNA of the CDR3: TGTGCCAGCAGCCCGACGGGGGGCCGTGAGCAGTTCTTC.